The clone carrying this T cell receptor beta chain was seen only once. This sample was included in a study of technical replicates of blood from a handful of donors. TCRdb keeps only in-frame clones here, not all; method: immunoSEQ multiplex PCR. The data contain fewer than 90,000 clones, 92% of them singletons. V lost 6 bases and J lost 5, with 12 bases in between. CDR1 is SQVTM and CDR2 is ANQGSEA in the germline V gene. The CDR3 loop spans 12 amino acids. Sequenced material: T cells isolated from PBMCs. V is TRBV29-1 and J is TRBJ2-3; D gene ambiguous. This receptor was identified in a human donor in good health. The CDR3 nucleotides read TGCAGCGTGGTTAAAGCGAGAGATACGCAGTATTTT. Translation: CSVVKARDTQYF.